These 4 T cell receptor beta chains came from one sample sequenced in a study of shared clonotypes between healthy human individuals. Repertoires were generated with immunoSEQ multiplex PCR, while TCRdb's copy carries only in-frame clones and drops some. The sample yields around 2,000,000 clones, 85% to 95% seen once. Sequenced: naive CD4+ T cells sorted from blood. Subset of the sample: CD45RA+ positively selected. The receptors originated from a young man in good health.

The V call is TRBV7-9, the J call TRBJ2-4; D might be TRBD1 (7 bases). The V and J ends lost 5 bases and 6 bases respectively, with 17 bases between them. Germline V gene data show CDR1 as SEHNR and CDR2 as FQNEAQ (reference sequence). The CDR3 totals 15 residues. This chain's CDR3 is CASSPEGALGNIQYF. The CDR3 DNA reads as TGTGCCAGCAGCCCGGAGGGGGCTCTGGGAAACATTCAGTACTTC.

The V call is TRBV28, the J call TRBJ1-2; D possibly corresponds to TRBD1 (5 bases). Germline V gives CDR1 MDHEN, CDR2 SYDVKM. The CDR3 is 14 amino acids. V shed 2 bases and J shed 4 bases, with 11 bases lying between them. The CDR3 spells CASSLGKGAYGYTF. CDR3 nucleotides: TGTGCCAGCAGTTTAGGAAAAGGGGCCTATGGCTACACCTTC.

The rearrangement uses TRBV10-3 and TRBJ2-3; 8 nucleotides agree with TRBD1. The CDR3 is made up of 13 amino acids. Germline CDR1 reads ENHRY; CDR2 reads SYGVKD. With V trimmed by 8 bases and J by 2 bases, 3 bases remained unmatched. The CDR3 protein is CAIRTGYTDTQYF. The CDR3 coding sequence is TGTGCCATCCGGACAGGGTACACAGATACGCAGTATTTT.

The V gene is TRBV10-3, the J gene TRBJ2-2; TRBD2 matches at 12 bases. Germline CDR1 reads ENHRY; CDR2 reads SYGVKD. The CDR3 spans 15 residues. The V and J ends lost 10 bases and 0 bases, in that order; junction bases with no gene match: 3. The CDR3 is CATLAGGTNTGELFF. CDR3 bases: TGTGCCACGCTAGCGGGAGGGACGAACACCGGGGAGCTGTTTTTT.